This entry is about one T cell receptor beta chain. The data belong to a study of cytomegalovirus exposure and HLA in healthy donors. In the PCR, 60 Vbeta and 13 Jbeta primers were used. Only in-frame clones appear in the TCRdb table, and some are missing; sequencing was by immunoSEQ multiplex PCR. The sample carries approximately 89,000 clones, 85% recorded once. This sequence originates from a man aged 40-50 years in good health and CMV-seropositive. Sequencing was done on a sample of PBMCs.

The CDR3, as DNA: TGCGCCAGCAGCCGTTTGACAGGTGGCATCACTGAAGCTTTCTTT. Amino acids: CASSRLTGGITEAFF. The chain has TRBV5-1 and TRBJ1-1; the D gene is possibly TRBD1 (6 bases). Trimming pared 4 bases from V and 4 bases from J, leaving 17 bases between. The CDR3 has 15 amino acids. The germline V gene has CDR1 SGHRS and CDR2 YFSETQ. The full variable domain, in which reference TRBV5-1 and TRBJ1-1 provide the parts outside the CDR3, is KAGVTQTPRYLIKTRGQQVTLSCSPISGHRSVSWYQQTPGQGLQFLFEYFSETQRNKGNFPGRFSGRQFSNSRSEMNVSTLELGDSALYLCASSRLTGGITEAFFGQGTRLTVV.